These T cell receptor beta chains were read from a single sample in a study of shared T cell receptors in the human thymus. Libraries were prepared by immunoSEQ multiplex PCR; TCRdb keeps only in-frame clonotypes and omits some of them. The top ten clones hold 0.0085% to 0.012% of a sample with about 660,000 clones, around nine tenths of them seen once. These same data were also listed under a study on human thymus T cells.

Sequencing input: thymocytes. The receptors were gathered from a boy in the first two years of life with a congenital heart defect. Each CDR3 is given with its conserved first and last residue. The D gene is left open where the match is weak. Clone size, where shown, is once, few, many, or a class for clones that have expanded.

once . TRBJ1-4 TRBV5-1 CASSLATENEKLFF TGCGCCAGCAGCTTGGCGACAGAGAATGAAAAACTGTTTTTT
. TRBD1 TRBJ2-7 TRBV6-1 CASSATGTVTYEQYF TGTGCCAGCAGTGCCACCGGGACAGTGACCTACGAGCAGTACTTC
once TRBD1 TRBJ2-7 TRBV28 CASSLLLGQVVYEQYF TGTGCCAGCAGTTTATTACTGGGACAGGTTGTCTACGAGCAGTACTTC
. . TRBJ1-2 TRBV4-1 CASSQEGRNYGYTF TGCGCCAGCAGCCAAGAGGGGCGTAACTATGGCTACACCTTC
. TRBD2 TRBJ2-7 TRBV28 CASSTPKREGPPYEQYF TGTGCCAGCAGTACCCCCAAGCGGGAGGGCCCCCCCTACGAGCAGTACTTC
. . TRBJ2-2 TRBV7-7 CASSLGRGAGELFF TGTGCTAGCAGCTTAGGCAGGGGGGCCGGGGAGCTGTTTTTT
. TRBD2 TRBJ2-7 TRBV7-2 CASSSTSGKPYEQYF TGTGCCAGCAGTTCGACTAGCGGGAAGCCCTACGAGCAGTACTTC
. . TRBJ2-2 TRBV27 CASTRRERGGPAGELFF TGTGCCAGCACCCGACGGGAGAGGGGTGGCCCAGCCGGGGAGCTGTTTTTT
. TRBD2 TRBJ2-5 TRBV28 CATTSLAGITSRSGRGTQYF TGTGCCACCACAAGTCTAGCGGGAATCACGTCCAGGAGCGGGCGTGGGACCCAGTACTTC
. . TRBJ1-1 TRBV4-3 CASSQDRGGLEAFF TGCGCCAGCAGCCAGGATAGAGGTGGTCTGGAAGCTTTCTTT
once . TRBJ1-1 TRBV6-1 CATRWGGTEAFF TGTGCCACCCGCTGGGGGGGCACTGAAGCTTTCTTT
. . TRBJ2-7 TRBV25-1 CASSETGRYEQYF TGTGCCAGCAGTGAAACAGGAAGGTACGAGCAGTACTTC